The clone carrying this T cell receptor (beta chain) was counted many times. Its antigen remains unidentified. This CDR3 is built from 15 residues. The germline V gene has CDR1 SGHNT and CDR2 YENEEA. The V gene lost 4 bases and the J gene lost 7 bases, with 17 bases spanning the gap. This specimen comes from a study of T cells in Graves' hyperthyroidism and ophthalmopathy. Study-level information: Specimen type is peripheral blood, collected at initial diagnosis prior to any treatment.

Points from the study as a whole: Onset of ophthalmopathy came a median roughly 6.9 months after the model predicted it. Most clonotypes expanded in the thyroid (above 0.001) were also present in blood. Stable hyperthyroidism and ophthalmopathy were separated using 13 V-J signatures.

TCR beta CDR3 regions were amplified from RNA. The TCR CDR3 first-round RT-PCR relied on the HTBI primer set. TCRdb reprocessed the multiplex PCR reads via MiXCR and lists one record per CDR3 protein. The repertoire consists of about 400,000 distinct CDR3 sequences, with approximately 15% occurring once and the leading ten covering roughly an eighth. The TCR originated in a woman in her late teens or twenties with Graves' hyperthyroidism. What was sequenced was blood. V usage is TRBV11-3 and J usage is TRBJ2-1; D tentatively reads TRBD1 or TRBD2 (6 bases each). In DNA form, the CDR3 reads TGTGCCAGCAGCTCAATCGGGGGCCCACCGAATGAGCAGTTCTTC. Residues: CASSSIGGPPNEQFF.